One and the same sample provided the 30 T cell receptor beta chains below, sequenced in a study of cytomegalovirus exposure and HLA in healthy donors. The data were produced by immunoSEQ multiplex PCR, yet TCRdb's version contains in-frame clones alone and is incomplete. The sample carries under 150,000 clones, approximately 91% recorded once. Sample: PBMCs. Receptors originate from a man aged 18-30 years in good health and CMV-seronegative.

This chain uses TRBV27 with TRBJ1-1, with D hard to call. Trimming stripped 6 bases from V and 3 bases from J, with 14 bases between. Germline CDR1 and CDR2: MNHEY and SMNVEV (reference sequence). The CDR3 is 14 amino acids. CDR3 loop: CASRLPGRHTEAFF. The DNA of the CDR3 is TGTGCCAGCAGACTGCCGGGGAGGCACACTGAAGCTTTCTTT.

This chain joins TRBV6-1 and TRBJ2-5; TRBD2 agrees at 9 bases. V lost 4 bases, J lost 1 base, and 10 bases stayed unmatched. CDR3 length equals 17 residues. Germline CDR1 MNHNS, CDR2 SASEGT. The CDR3 is CASSGQTSGQLQETQYF. CDR3 sequence (DNA): TGTGCCAGCAGTGGGCAGACTAGCGGCCAACTCCAAGAGACCCAGTACTTC.

V gene TRBV30 combines with J gene TRBJ1-4; D ambiguous. Trimming stripped 0 bases from V and 5 bases from J, with 13 bases between. The CDR3 has 15 amino acids. The germline V gene has CDR1 GTSNPN and CDR2 SVGIG (reference sequence). CDR3 nucleotides: TGTGCCTGGAGTGTTGTCCTTGGCAAAAATGAAAAACTGTTTTTT. As protein: CAWSVVLGKNEKLFF.

The rearrangement uses TRBV5-1 and TRBJ1-1; perhaps TRBD1 as D (5 bases). Per germline, CDR1 SGHRS and CDR2 YFSETQ. Deletions cut 4 bases from V and 3 bases from J, with 16 bases between. The CDR3 sequence is 15 residues long. The DNA for the CDR3 is TGCGCCAGCAGCCGATACCAGGGAGGAGACACTGAAGCTTTCTTT. This translates into CASSRYQGGDTEAFF.

This sequence joins TRBV30 and TRBJ2-3; a possible D gene is TRBD2 (6 bases). The germline gives CDR1 GTSNPN, CDR2 SVGIG (reference sequence). V shed 5 bases and J shed 2 bases, with 17 bases lying between them. This CDR3 has 15 residues. The CDR3 sequence is CAWGYEAGSTDTQYF. The CDR3 DNA reads TGTGCCTGGGGATATGAGGCGGGATCCACAGATACGCAGTATTTT.

The rearrangement uses TRBV19 and TRBJ1-5; D may be TRBD1 (6 bases). Germline-derived CDR1 and CDR2 are LNHDA and SQIVND (reference sequence). The CDR3 covers 14 residues. V was pared by 4 bases and J by 6 bases, with 13 bases between. The CDR3 loop is CASSTGVLSQPQHF. Written as DNA, the CDR3 is TGTGCCAGTAGTACAGGGGTCTTGAGTCAGCCCCAGCATTTT.

The J gene is TRBJ2-7, the V gene TRBV7-7; TRBD1 might be the D (8 bases). V dropped 2 bases and J dropped 4 bases, with 33 bases sitting between them. The germline CDR1 and CDR2 sequences are SSHAT and FNYEAQ (reference sequence). The CDR3 consists of 21 residues. The CDR3 sequence is CASSLKPGGVTGASSGYEQYF. DNA of the CDR3: TGTGCCAGCAGCTTAAAGCCAGGGGGGGTGACAGGGGCGTCCTCTGGATACGAGCAGTACTTC.

In its sample, this clone was seen once. The chain has TRBV18 and TRBJ1-1; D possibly corresponds to TRBD1 (6 bases). V gave up 3 bases and J gave up 0 bases, with 17 bases separating them. This CDR3 is built from 17 residues. Germline V gene sequence: CDR1 KGHSH, CDR2 LQKENI. CDR3: CASSPQRGRSMNTEAFF. The DNA for the CDR3 is TGTGCCAGCTCACCGCAGCGGGGGCGCTCCATGAACACTGAAGCTTTCTTT.

The chain carries TRBV6-1 and TRBJ1-5; D is unclear. CDR1 is MNHNS, CDR2 SASEGT, per germline. V lost 2 bases, J lost 3 bases, and 8 bases lay in between. The CDR3 is made up of 14 amino acids. CDR3 region: CASSEPGINQPQHF. The CDR3 DNA follows: TGTGCCAGCAGTGAACCCGGGATCAATCAGCCCCAGCATTTT.

The J gene is TRBJ1-5, the V gene TRBV19, with D uncertain. In germline, CDR1 is LNHDA, CDR2 SQIVND (reference sequence). This CDR3 region has 14 residues. The V gene lost 7 bases and the J gene lost 6 bases, with 16 bases spanning the gap. The CDR3 DNA sequence: TGTGCCAGTACCACCATCGGAGGAGGTCAGCCCCAGCATTTT. Its translation: CASTTIGGGQPQHF.

The count of this clone is one. The rearrangement uses TRBV5-4 and TRBJ2-7; TRBD2 agrees at 13 bases. The length of the CDR3 is 15 residues. Per germline, CDR1 SGHNT and CDR2 YYREEE (reference sequence). V lost 4 bases to trimming and J lost 4 bases; unmatched junction nucleotides: 5. In DNA form, the CDR3 reads TGTGCCAGCAGCCCGGGACTAGCGGGGAATTACGAGCAGTACTTC. Protein sequence: CASSPGLAGNYEQYF.

V usage is TRBV6-5 and J usage is TRBJ1-1; D is unresolved. Trimming removed 4 bases from V and 4 bases from J, with 19 bases in between. The CDR3 is made up of 16 amino acids. The V gene's germline CDR1 is MNHEY and CDR2 SVGAGI. CDR3 amino acids: CASSFRFGRESTEAFF. In DNA, the CDR3 is TGTGCCAGCAGTTTCAGATTCGGACGGGAGAGCACTGAAGCTTTCTTT.

Written as DNA, the CDR3 is TGTGCCAGCAGCTACGAGGGAAACAGGGCTGAAAAACTGTTTTTT. Translating gives CASSYEGNRAEKLFF. The gene calls are TRBV5-4 and TRBJ1-4; TRBD1 might be the D (6 bases). V was cut by 3 bases and J by 7 bases, with 16 bases left in between. This CDR3 region has 15 residues. Per germline, CDR1 SGHNT and CDR2 YYREEE (reference sequence).

The V gene is TRBV4-1, the J gene TRBJ1-1; 8 bases fit TRBD1. The CDR3 runs 16 residues. V dropped 4 bases and J dropped 0; count of bases not matched to a gene: 7. The germline gives CDR1 MGHRA, CDR2 YSYEKL. CDR3 residues: CASSLGQGGMNTEAFF. The CDR3 DNA reads TGCGCCAGCAGCCTCGGACAGGGCGGGATGAACACTGAAGCTTTCTTT.

The V call is TRBV2, the J call TRBJ2-3; the match to TRBD1 covers 9 bases. The V gene's germline CDR1 is SNHLY and CDR2 FYNNEI. V lost 1 base, J lost 4 bases, and 9 bases stayed unmatched. This CDR3 comprises 17 residues. CDR3 sequence reads: CASSEDRTGDGADTQYF. CDR3 coding DNA: TGTGCCAGCAGTGAAGACAGGACAGGGGACGGGGCAGATACGCAGTATTTT.

The rearrangement links TRBV7-6 to TRBJ2-2; TRBD1 is a possible D gene (5 bases). Germline assignment: CDR1 SGHVS and CDR2 FNYEAQ. Trimming pared 1 base from V and 6 bases from J, leaving 9 bases between. The CDR3 sequence is 14 residues long. The CDR3 reads CASSLESGPGELFF. DNA for the CDR3: TGTGCCAGCAGCTTAGAGTCAGGGCCCGGGGAGCTGTTTTTT.

The chain couples TRBV11-2 to TRBJ2-3, with 13 nucleotides matching TRBD2. Germline assignment: CDR1 SGHAT and CDR2 FQNNGV. There are 17 residues in the CDR3. V was clipped by 1 base and J by 1 base; unmatched bases: 2. As DNA, the CDR3 is TGTGCCAGCAGCTTAGGACTAGCGGGGGGCGGCACAGATACGCAGTATTTT. Amino acids: CASSLGLAGGGTDTQYF.

The chain combines TRBV30 with TRBJ2-5, with D unresolved. V gave up 3 bases and J gave up 2 bases, with 7 bases separating them. CDR1 GTSNPN and CDR2 SVGIG come from the germline V gene (reference sequence). The CDR3 sequence is 12 residues long. CDR3 bases: TGTGCCTGGAGGGCCGATCAAGAGACCCAGTACTTC. Protein sequence: CAWRADQETQYF.

The chain has TRBV19 and TRBJ1-4; D is unclear. The length of the CDR3 is 16 residues. V lost 6 bases, J lost 6 bases, and 20 bases lay in between. Germline V lookup: CDR1 LNHDA, CDR2 SQIVND (reference sequence). The CDR3 region has the DNA TGTGCCAGTAGCCGCTTAGAAGCGGGATGGGATGAAAAACTGTTTTTT. Protein sequence: CASSRLEAGWDEKLFF.

The CDR3 loop is CASSLTGLNEKLFF. The CDR3 DNA reads TGCGCCAGCAGCTTGACAGGCTTAAATGAAAAACTGTTTTTT. V is TRBV5-1 and J is TRBJ1-4; a weak D match, TRBD1 (5 bases). The V and J ends lost 1 base and 5 bases respectively, with 9 bases between them. CDR3 length: 14 amino acids. The germline CDR1 and CDR2 sequences are SGHRS and YFSETQ.

The chain employs TRBV13 and TRBJ2-3; 7 bases are shared with TRBD1. The CDR3 runs to 14 residues. Trimming at V came to 5 bases and at J to 5 bases, leaving 7 bases not matched to a gene. The germline CDR1 and CDR2 sequences are PRHDT and FYEKMQ (reference sequence). The chain's CDR3 is CASSQGDNRDTQYF. The CDR3 nucleotides are TGTGCCAGCAGCCAGGGGGACAACCGAGATACGCAGTATTTT.

V usage is TRBV10-3 and J usage is TRBJ1-4; D remains ambiguous. Germline V lookup: CDR1 ENHRY, CDR2 SYGVKD. Trimming pared 0 bases from V and 4 bases from J, leaving 9 bases between. The CDR3 is 15 residues long. Written as DNA, the CDR3 is TGTGCCATCAGTGAGTCCGGTTCCCGTAATGAAAAACTGTTTTTT. Its translation is CAISESGSRNEKLFF.

This chain links TRBV15 with TRBJ2-5; 8 nucleotides agree with TRBD1. V trimming: 5 bases; J trimming: 2 bases; junction bases outside the gene matches: 4. Germline CDR1 and CDR2: LNHNV and YYDKDF (reference sequence). The CDR3 is 14 amino acids. DNA for the CDR3: TGTGCCACCAGCTCAGGACAGGGTCAAGAGACCCAGTACTTC. Translated: CATSSGQGQETQYF.

This chain joins TRBV25-1 and TRBJ1-5; 7 bases are shared with TRBD1. V trimming: 1 base; J trimming: 4 bases; junction bases outside the gene matches: 4. CDR3 length equals 15 residues. Per the germline V gene, CDR1 is MGHDK and CDR2 is SYGVNS. CDR3 protein: CASSESRDRNQPQHF. Here the CDR3 DNA reads TGTGCCAGCAGTGAATCCCGGGACAGAAATCAGCCCCAGCATTTT. Full variable domain (outside the CDR3, taken from reference TRBV25-1 and TRBJ1-5): EADIYQTPRYLVIGTGKKITLECSQTMGHDKMYWYQQDPGMELHLIHYSYGVNSTEKGDLSSESTVSRIRTEHFPLTLESARPSHTSQYLCASSESRDRNQPQHFGDGTRLSIL.

Remarks on this clone: This CDR3 is also generated by other DNA sequences in the sample. The chain combines TRBV6-1 with TRBJ1-2, with D maybe TRBD1 (6 bases). Germline CDR1 MNHNS, CDR2 SASEGT. V was pared by 3 bases and J by 2 bases, with 7 bases between. This CDR3 contains 13 residues. The CDR3 region is CASSDRGNYGYTF. In DNA, the CDR3 is TGTGCCAGCAGTGACAGGGGCAACTATGGCTACACCTTC.

The rearrangement links TRBV29-1 to TRBJ1-1; 9 nucleotides align to TRBD1. The CDR3 has 14 amino acids. Germline V CDR1 and CDR2: SQVTM, ANQGSEA. Unmatched junction bases numbered 8, after V lost 6 bases and J lost 3 bases. This chain's CDR3 is CSVHKQGADTEAFF. DNA for the CDR3: TGCAGCGTGCATAAACAGGGGGCGGACACTGAAGCTTTCTTT.

The rearrangement joins TRBV18 to TRBJ1-6; D not certain. Trimming took 3 bases from V and 4 from J, leaving 19 bases between them. Germline V gene lookup returns CDR1 KGHSH and CDR2 LQKENI. The CDR3 has 18 residues. CDR3 coding DNA: TGTGCCAGCTCACCCAACGACCGCTCGGAGACTTATAATTCACCCCTCCACTTT. It is translated as CASSPNDRSETYNSPLHF.

The V call is TRBV6-6, the J call TRBJ1-1, with a possible D match to TRBD1 (5 bases). The V end lost 2 bases, the J end lost 4 bases, and 14 bases lay between the germline ends. The germline V gene encodes CDR1 MNHNY and CDR2 SVGAGI (reference sequence). The CDR3 length is 15 residues. The CDR3 region has the DNA TGTGCCAGCAGTTACGGAGGCGGGGGAAGCACTGAAGCTTTCTTT. Its protein product is CASSYGGGGSTEAFF.

The V and J genes are TRBV7-9 and TRBJ2-5, with D possibly being TRBD2 (5 bases). CDR3 length: 14 amino acids. The V gene's germline CDR1 is SEHNR and CDR2 FQNEAQ (reference sequence). V was shortened by 5 bases and J by 1 base, with 11 bases between the two germline ends. The CDR3 protein is CASSHPLAQETQYF. In DNA form, the CDR3 reads TGTGCCAGCAGCCACCCGCTAGCCCAAGAGACCCAGTACTTC.

The rearrangement links TRBV7-9 to TRBJ2-7; D gene ambiguous. This CDR3 contains 13 residues. Germline CDR1 SEHNR, CDR2 FQNEAQ (reference sequence). Trimming removed 1 base at V and 1 base at J, with 5 bases between. CDR3 in DNA: TGTGCCAGCAGCTTAGGGGCGTCCTACGAGCAGTACGTC. It yields the protein CASSLGASYEQYV.